This T cell receptor beta chain was profiled in a study of T cell responses to AZD1222 COVID-19 vaccine. General study results and limits: Only after the peak T cell response were repertoires sampled. Spike-specific TCR breadth rose after two AZD1222 doses, and depth rose as well. Spike regions recognized by vaccine-associated CD4 TCRs spanned the protein, led by 160-218 and 743-854.

Here immunoSEQ multiplex PCR was the method, and the copy in TCRdb shows in-frame clones only, minus some. Among 100,000 to 150,000 clones listed, roughly 90% were seen once. About this clone: Antigen unknown.

The V gene end was trimmed by 7 bases and the J gene end by 7 bases; junction bases not matched to a gene: 13. Germline values: CDR1 GTSNPN, CDR2 SVGIG (reference sequence). This CDR3 spans 16 amino acids. This sequence was found in an adult in good health. Sequencing used peripheral blood, obtained on day 0 of AZD1222 vaccination. The chain joins TRBV30 to TRBJ1-6, with 10 bases lining up with TRBD1. The CDR3 here is CAFGGAPGQGNSPLHF. Here the CDR3 DNA reads TGTGCCTTTGGAGGGGCACCGGGACAGGGGAATTCACCCCTCCACTTT.